These 2 T cell receptor beta chains were sequenced from one sample in a study of identical twins. TCRdb itself ran the 5' RACE reads through MiXCR, one entry per CDR3 protein. Here the sample spans about 1.7 million distinct CDR3 sequences, about 32% being singletons. Material for sequencing was cord blood. Receptors were obtained from a newborn girl in good health.

The J gene is TRBJ1-4, the V gene TRBV28; maybe TRBD1 (5 bases). CDR3 length equals 13 residues. Deletions cut 6 bases from V and 7 bases from J, with 12 bases between. CDR1 MDHEN and CDR2 SYDVKM come from the germline V gene. The DNA for the CDR3 is TGTGCCAGCAGCCGGGACGGACCTGAAAAACTGTTTTTT. It translates to CASSRDGPEKLFF.

The rearrangement uses TRBV5-1 and TRBJ2-4, with 9 bases that match TRBD2. CDR1 is SGHRS, CDR2 YFSETQ, per germline. The CDR3 length is 14 residues. The V and J ends lost 0 bases and 13 bases, in that order; junction bases with no gene match: 8. The CDR3 reads CASSLGLAGYQQYF. Written as DNA, the CDR3 is TGCGCCAGCAGCTTGGGCCTAGCGGGGTATCAGCAGTACTTC.